These 20 T cell receptor beta chains originate from one sample sequenced in a study of cytomegalovirus exposure and HLA in healthy donors. Primers included in the PCR were 60 Vbeta and 13 Jbeta primers. Here immunoSEQ multiplex PCR was the method, and the copy in TCRdb shows in-frame clones only, minus some. The sample carries around 190,000 clones, about 87% recorded once. Material for sequencing was PBMCs. Source of these receptors: a woman younger than 30 in good health and CMV-seronegative.

The chain recombines TRBV9 with TRBJ2-1; possibly TRBD2 for D (6 bases). V was shortened by 0 bases and J by 1 base, with 8 bases between the two germline ends. CDR3 size: 15 residues. Germline CDR1 is SGDLS and CDR2 is YYNGEE. The CDR3 region is CASSVGGASYNEQFF. In DNA form, the CDR3 reads TGTGCCAGCAGCGTAGGCGGGGCATCCTACAATGAGCAGTTCTTC. The full variable domain, in which reference TRBV9 and TRBJ2-1 provide the parts outside the CDR3, is DSGVTQTPKHLITATGQRVTLRCSPRSGDLSVYWYQQSLDQGLQFLIQYYNGEERAKGNILERFSAQQFPDLHSELNLSSLELGDSALYFCASSVGGASYNEQFFGPGTRLTVL.

The genes are TRBV2 and TRBJ1-6; 8 nucleotides match TRBD1. There are 17 residues in the CDR3. The V and J ends lost 4 bases and 10 bases, in that order; junction bases with no gene match: 15. Germline CDR1 SNHLY, CDR2 FYNNEI. The CDR3 region has the DNA TGTGCCAGCAGTGCAGGTCAGGGGGCTCTGGTAGGATCACCCCTCCACTTT. Its translation: CASSAGQGALVGSPLHF.

CDR3: CASSGGQGIRRTYNSPLHF. CDR3 DNA sequence: TGTGCCAGCAGCGGCGGACAGGGTATTAGGAGGACCTATAATTCACCCCTCCACTTT. This chain links TRBV9 with TRBJ1-6; TRBD1 matches at 8 bases. Germline lookup yields CDR1 SGDLS and CDR2 YYNGEE. The CDR3 covers 19 residues. The ends lost 3 bases at V and 2 bases at J; junction bases unmatched: 13.

This clone was seen just once. This sequence joins TRBV2 and TRBJ2-5; 8 bases fit TRBD1. Germline V gene lookup returns CDR1 SNHLY and CDR2 FYNNEI. After removal of 8 bases from V and 5 bases from J, the junction contained 7 bases not matched to a gene. The CDR3 sequence is 13 residues long. CDR3 protein: CASEAGGRETQYF. For the CDR3, the DNA is TGTGCCAGCGAGGCAGGGGGCCGGGAGACCCAGTACTTC.

The chain links TRBV5-5 to TRBJ1-3; the match to TRBD1 covers 7 bases. The CDR3 is made up of 13 amino acids. The V and J ends lost 6 bases and 4 bases, in that order; junction bases with no gene match: 4. The germline V gene has CDR1 SGHKS and CDR2 YYEKEE (reference sequence). The CDR3 spells CASKDRVGNTIYF. CDR3 coding DNA: TGTGCCAGCAAAGACAGGGTCGGAAACACCATATATTTT.

The CDR3 DNA sequence: TGTGCCAGCAGCCCCTCAGGGCTAGGCACCGGGGAGCTGTTTTTT. It encodes CASSPSGLGTGELFF. The V gene is TRBV6-5, the J gene TRBJ2-2; perhaps TRBD1 as D (5 bases). With 6 bases removed from V and 4 bases from J, the gap between germline ends came to 15 bases. This CDR3 is built from 15 residues. The germline V gene encodes CDR1 MNHEY and CDR2 SVGAGI.

The gene calls are TRBV6-5 and TRBJ2-7, with D possibly matching TRBD2 (6 bases). This CDR3 is built from 13 residues. Germline CDR1 and CDR2: MNHEY and SVGAGI. Trimming pared 4 bases from V and 8 bases from J, leaving 15 bases between. CDR3 loop: CASSFTLTSKQYF. The CDR3 bases are TGTGCCAGCAGTTTCACACTGACTAGTAAGCAGTACTTC.

This clone occurred a few times. Written as DNA, the CDR3 is TGTGCCACCAGCCCGCGGGACACTGAAGCTTTCTTT. As protein: CATSPRDTEAFF. The chain couples TRBV15 to TRBJ1-1; no firm D call. There are 12 residues in the CDR3. The ends were cut back, 5 bases at V and 3 bases at J, with 7 bases in the middle. Germline CDR1 reads LNHNV; CDR2 reads YYDKDF (reference sequence).

The chain employs TRBV2 and TRBJ1-5; 8 nucleotides agree with TRBD1. The CDR3 extends over 13 amino acids. Unmatched junction bases numbered 9, after V lost 8 bases and J lost 9 bases. Germline values: CDR1 SNHLY, CDR2 FYNNEI. As DNA, the CDR3 is TGTGCCAGCGACGGGACAGGAGCCGGGCCCCAGCATTTT. Translated, it gives CASDGTGAGPQHF.

The V gene is TRBV4-1, the J gene TRBJ2-5, with D possibly being TRBD1 (7 bases). Germline loops: CDR1 MGHRA, CDR2 YSYEKL. The CDR3 runs 12 residues. The ends were cut back, 10 bases at V and 5 bases at J, with 14 bases in the middle. The CDR3 DNA is TGCGCCACCAGGGGGGCAGGTGAGACCCAGTACTTC. The encoded protein is CATRGAGETQYF.

This chain joins TRBV5-1 and TRBJ1-1, with TRBD1 as a possible D gene (5 bases). V was cut by 3 bases and J by 4 bases, with 16 bases left in between. The V gene's germline CDR1 is SGHRS and CDR2 YFSETQ. CDR3 length equals 15 residues. The CDR3: CASSWGGEGPTEAFF. The CDR3 DNA is TGCGCCAGCAGCTGGGGCGGGGAGGGGCCCACTGAAGCTTTCTTT.

The chain links TRBV28 to TRBJ1-3; D perhaps matches TRBD1 (5 bases). The V end was cut by 7 bases, the J end by 1 base, with 20 bases between. CDR1 is MDHEN, CDR2 SYDVKM, per germline. The length of the CDR3 is 17 residues. The CDR3 nucleotides read TGTGCCAGCACCCTCCGGTTGGGGCAGGGATCTGGAAACACCATATATTTT. This codes for CASTLRLGQGSGNTIYF.

This clone was seen a handful of times. The rearrangement joins TRBV12-5 to TRBJ1-1; no definite D call. This CDR3 contains 14 residues. The germline V gene has CDR1 LGHNT and CDR2 FRNRAP. Trimming cost V 3 bases and J 4 bases, with 12 bases left between them. CDR3 coding DNA: TGTGCTAGTGGTTTTCCTCGACTCAGCACTGAAGCTTTCTTT. Its translation is CASGFPRLSTEAFF.

The rearrangement links TRBV5-1 to TRBJ2-3, with 8 bases aligning to TRBD2. Unmatched junction bases numbered 8, after V lost 1 base and J lost 7 bases. The CDR3 consists of 15 residues. Germline V lookup: CDR1 SGHRS, CDR2 YFSETQ. In nucleotides, the CDR3 is TGCGCCAGCAGCTTGAACCGGGGGGGCCAAAATACGCAGTATTTT. Its protein product is CASSLNRGGQNTQYF.

A word on this clone: One junction end disagrees with the germline gene, perhaps due to a read error. V and J are TRBV7-9 and TRBJ2-3; 12 bases agree with TRBD1. CDR3 length: 16 residues. Germline V gene data show CDR1 as SEHNR and CDR2 as FQNEAQ (reference sequence). CDR3 protein: CSSSLGTGGHSDTQYF. CDR3 in DNA: TGTTCCAGCAGCTTAGGGACAGGGGGCCATTCAGATACGCAGTATTTT.

V is TRBV19 and J is TRBJ1-1; TRBD1 might be the D (6 bases). Germline V gene data show CDR1 as LNHDA and CDR2 as SQIVND (reference sequence). The CDR3 sequence is 13 residues long. V was pared by 6 bases and J by 1 base, with 9 bases between. The CDR3 spells CASRVGGNTEAFF. Here the CDR3 DNA reads TGTGCCAGTAGGGTAGGGGGGAACACTGAAGCTTTCTTT.

This chain links TRBV9 with TRBJ1-2; D possibly corresponds to TRBD1 (6 bases). The CDR3 length is 14 residues. The germline V gene encodes CDR1 SGDLS and CDR2 YYNGEE. The V end lost 4 bases, the J end lost 5 bases, and 15 bases lay between the germline ends. The CDR3 coding sequence is TGTGCCAGCAGCCCGTGGGGACACCCATATGGCTACACCTTC. As protein: CASSPWGHPYGYTF.

This chain uses TRBV28 with TRBJ2-7; 8 bases are a match to TRBD1. The CDR3 extends over 13 amino acids. CDR1 and CDR2 from the germline V gene are MDHEN and SYDVKM. V lost 6 bases, J lost 3 bases, and 4 bases stayed unmatched. CDR3 nucleotide sequence: TGTGCCAGCAGCCTGGACAGGGACTACGAGCAGTACTTC. It encodes CASSLDRDYEQYF.

This clone was picked up one time. The J gene is TRBJ2-3, the V gene TRBV13, with 8 bases fitting TRBD1. The CDR3 loop spans 15 amino acids. Germline V lookup: CDR1 PRHDT, CDR2 FYEKMQ (reference sequence). V was clipped by 0 bases and J by 6 bases; unmatched bases: 5. DNA for the CDR3: TGTGCCAGCAGCTTAGGGGACAGGGTGGGCGATACGCAGTATTTT. It specifies CASSLGDRVGDTQYF.

This clone was observed once. The V call is TRBV28, the J call TRBJ1-5; possible D gene TRBD1, 6 bases. Trimming left V 5 bases short and J 9 bases short, with 17 bases between. The CDR3 contains 14 residues. The germline gives CDR1 MDHEN, CDR2 SYDVKM. The CDR3 region is CASSGGQRVRPQHF. The DNA for the CDR3 is TGTGCCAGCAGTGGAGGACAGAGGGTTCGGCCCCAGCATTTT.